Listed below are T cell receptor beta chains from one sample, sequenced in a study of CD4 T cells in relation to SARS-CoV-2 and coronaviruses. Profiling relied on immunoSEQ multiplex PCR, and the TCRdb table lists in-frame clones only, not all of them. The sample holds about 26,000 clones, roughly 73% seen once. The antigens of these receptors remain unknown. Sequencing was carried out using CD4+ T cells from PBMCs, cultured in vitro. These receptors were collected from a human donor in good health. Each CDR3 is given with its conserved first and last residue. Each record gives: V gene, clone size, CDR3 length, D gene, J gene, CDR3 DNA, CDR3 protein. The D gene is left open where the match is weak. Clone size, where shown, is once, few, many, or a class for clones that have expanded.

>TRBV7-9|NA|16|TRBD2|TRBJ2-7
TGTGCCAGCAGCTCTATTACTAGCGGGAGGGTCTACGAGCAGTACTTC
CASSSITSGRVYEQYF
>TRBV4-3|NA|15|NA|TRBJ2-2
TGCGCCAGCAGCCGGCTAGGGGGGGACACCGGGGAGCTGTTTTTT
CASSRLGGDTGELFF
>TRBV2|NA|14|TRBD1|TRBJ1-1
TGTGCCAGCAGAACGACAGGGCGGATCACTGAAGCTTTCTTT
CASRTTGRITEAFF
>TRBV2|NA|15|NA|TRBJ2-3
TGTGCCAGCAGTGATCGGACTCCTAGCACAGATACGCAGTATTTT
CASSDRTPSTDTQYF
>TRBV4-3|NA|19|TRBD2|TRBJ2-5
TGCGCCAGCAGCCAAGATTATACTAGCGGGGCCTTTGGGGTGGAGACCCAGTACTTC
CASSQDYTSGAFGVETQYF
>TRBV21-1|NA|13|NA|TRBJ1-4
TGTGCCAGCATACAGGGGGCGCTGGAAAAACTGTTTTTT
CASIQGALEKLFF
>TRBV4-1|few|17|TRBD1|TRBJ1-2
TGCGCCAGCAGCCAAGTCCTTCCCGGACAGGTCCTCTATGGCTACACCTTC
CASSQVLPGQVLYGYTF
>TRBV28|NA|17|NA|TRBJ1-6
TGTGCCAGCAGTTTATCGGGCGGATTCTCCTATAATTCACCCCTCCACTTT
CASSLSGGFSYNSPLHF
>TRBV6-2/TRBV6-3|NA|14|TRBD2|TRBJ2-7
TGTGCCAGCAGTCCGGGACTAGCCGTTTCCGAGCAGTACTTC
CASSPGLAVSEQYF
>TRBV9|NA|10|TRBD2|TRBJ2-1
TGTGCCAGCATGGGGCGGGAGGGTATCTTC
CASMGREGIF
>TRBV7-4|NA|20|TRBD2|TRBJ2-2
TGTGCCAGCAGCCCGGGAGTGCTAGCGGGAGGTTCCATCAACACCGGGGAGCTGTTTTTT
CASSPGVLAGGSINTGELFF
>TRBV11-2|NA|15|TRBD2|TRBJ2-1
TGTGCCAGCAGCCCCGGGACTAGCGGGAGTAATGAGCAGTTCTTC
CASSPGTSGSNEQFF
>TRBV6-2/TRBV6-3|NA|13|TRBD1|TRBJ1-1
TGTGCCAGCAGTAACAGGGGGGGGACTGAAGCTTTCTTT
CASSNRGGTEAFF
>TRBV18|NA|13|TRBD1|TRBJ1-1
TGTGCCAGCTCCCTTGATACAGGGGTTGAAGCTTTCTTT
CASSLDTGVEAFF